A selection of T cell receptor beta chains follows, all from one sample in a study of T cells in Graves' hyperthyroidism and ophthalmopathy. A single record per CDR3 protein comes from TCRdb applying MiXCR to the multiplex PCR reads. The sample has 300,000 to 350,000 distinct CDR3 sequences, about 21% seen once. What was sequenced was blood. These receptors were taken from a woman aged 45-59 years with Graves' hyperthyroidism. Both conserved end residues are part of each CDR3. A D gene is named only where the DNA matches it firmly. Only part of the rows carry a size: once, few, many, or a class if the clone is expanded.

size | J | D | V | CDR3 | DNA
few | TRBJ2-5 | TRBD1 | TRBV7-9 | CASSSQGDQETQYF | TGTGCCAGCAGCTCCCAGGGGGACCAAGAGACCCAGTACTTC
many | TRBJ2-2 | - | TRBV25-1 | CASSYYLRDHKNTGELFF | TGTGCCAGCAGTTACTACCTCCGGGACCACAAAAACACCGGGGAGCTGTTTTTT
- | TRBJ2-7 | TRBD2 | TRBV6-1 | CASSARTSGEYEQYF | TGTGCCAGCAGTGCCAGGACTAGCGGGGAATACGAGCAGTACTTC
many | TRBJ2-1 | TRBD1 | TRBV5-1 | CASSQRTGDEQFF | TGCGCCAGCAGCCAAAGGACAGGCGATGAGCAGTTCTTC
- | TRBJ1-5 | TRBD1 | TRBV30 | CAWHPGTGLNQPQHF | TGTGCCTGGCACCCCGGGACAGGCTTAAATCAGCCCCAGCATTTT
- | TRBJ2-3 | - | TRBV5-1 | CASTPGGTDTQYF | TGCGCCAGCACGCCAGGGGGCACAGATACGCAGTATTTT
many | TRBJ2-5 | - | TRBV5-1 | CASSSLQGWIETQYF | TGCGCCAGCAGCTCACTACAGGGTTGGATTGAGACCCAGTACTTC
many | TRBJ2-3 | - | TRBV12-3/TRBV12-4 | CASSLYRSTDTQYF | TGTGCCAGCAGTTTATACAGGAGCACAGATACGCAGTATTTT
many | TRBJ1-1 | TRBD1 | TRBV20-1 | CRPGGQVNTEAFF | TGCAGGCCTGGGGGACAGGTCAACACTGAAGCTTTCTTT
- | TRBJ2-1 | - | TRBV2 | CASSREGGLSYNEQFF | TGTGCCAGCAGCAGAGAAGGGGGACTATCCTACAATGAGCAGTTCTTC
- | TRBJ1-6 | - | TRBV19 | CASRPPGPSNSPLHF | TGTGCCAGTAGGCCCCCGGGACCCTCTAATTCACCCCTCCACTTT
many | TRBJ1-5 | TRBD1 | TRBV19 | CASSRGGQGNQPQHF | TGTGCCAGTAGTAGAGGGGGACAGGGGAATCAGCCCCAGCATTTT
few | TRBJ1-6 | - | TRBV28 | CASNRGADNSPLHF | TGTGCCAGCAATCGAGGGGCGGATAATTCACCCCTCCACTTT
many | TRBJ1-5 | - | TRBV29-1 | CSLCRVDQPQHF | TGCAGCTTGTGTAGGGTGGATCAGCCCCAGCATTTT